A single T cell receptor beta chain is shown here with its context. This clonotype was counted a few times. The antigen this receptor binds is unknown. Per-base qualities were not stored, and no clone one base away is much larger. Libraries came from PCR. Instrument used: Illumina HiSeq 2500. To reduce PCR and sequencing biases, unique molecular identifiers were incorporated into the TCR beta cDNA libraries. Approximately 500,000 cDNA molecules were obtained per 1 to 10 million input T cells, so each molecule approximated one T cell. Patient libraries were prepared and sequenced with the same protocol used for the earlier healthy control dataset. Within a given batch, samples were prepared together, multiplexed and sequenced on the same HiSeq lane. The paper's processing steps were these. MIGEC was used to process the raw barcoded reads, and molecular identifier groups with only a single read were discarded before consensus assembly and CDR3 extraction. VDJtools was used for post-analysis of the clonotype tables, with diversity normalized by down-sampling every dataset to the smallest sample size. To correct batch-related cross-sample contamination, repertoire overlap clustering matched CDR3 amino acid sequences but not nucleotide sequences. Starting from the raw public reads, TCRdb applied fastp trimming at Q25, assembled clones with MiXCR and retained in-frame beta chains. Duplicate CDR3 protein sequences are folded into a single record with the most common DNA and genes. TCRdb, not the authors, supplied the V and J calls. The sample table lists 170,000 or so distinct CDR3 sequences, 30% of them with a count of one. Of the sample, approximately 1.6% falls within the top ten clones.

This sample was taken from a study of post-analysis software for immune sequencing data (dated by TCRdb to 2013 to 2016). As for the study more broadly: Relapsing-remitting, secondary progressive and progressive-relapsing multiple sclerosis were recorded as disease courses, and subtype annotation was lacking for some patients. The patient repertoires were compared against approximately ten previously published healthy control repertoires obtained from donors aged roughly 6 to 25 years. A subset of samples was prepared in parallel using single-end sample barcoding, then pooled and co-amplified after Illumina adapter ligation. Beyond this particular receptor, the publication reports: Significantly higher frequencies in patients than in controls were found for several TRBV segments, including TRBV5-6, TRBV5-1 and TRBV20-1. When samples were clustered directly using the F measure, samples prepared in the same batch co-clustered strongly, which prompted a batch-effect correction. Normalized Chao1 diversity was significantly lower in multiple sclerosis patients than controls, suggesting substantial peripheral T-cell clonal expansion. The multiple sclerosis patient group was slightly younger than the control group.

TCR beta repertoires were profiled from peripheral blood of about a dozen young patients with multiple sclerosis to demonstrate the VDJtools post-analysis software. The patients with multiple sclerosis were children and adolescents between 6 and 15 years of age. Based on the germline V gene, the CDR1 and CDR2 sequences are SQVTM and ANQGSEA. The CDR3 measures 14 amino acids from cysteine to phenylalanine. The entry retains the CDR3 DNA only, 42 bases that are in frame from base 1. Trimming removed 5 bases from V and 0 bases from J, leaving 11 bases between the germline ends. Sequencing was performed on blood. Recombination joined TRBV29-1 with TRBJ1-3; confidence is insufficient to name the D gene. The TCR sequence derives from a girl under 18 with multiple sclerosis. The DNA sequence reads TGCAGCGTTCTAGAGCAGACCTCTGGAAACACCATATATTTT. It translates to CSVLEQTSGNTIYF.